This T cell receptor beta chain was retrieved from a study of OX40 agonist ivuxolimab in advanced cancers. Across the whole study: Partial responses occurred in three patients (one hepatocellular carcinoma, two cutaneous melanoma).

Autoimmune disease history or systemic immunosuppression excluded patients. Cycle 7 day 1, cycle 4 day 1, and baseline were the timepoints at which blood was sampled. This clone was seen only once. CDR1 is ENHRY and CDR2 is SYGVKD in the germline V gene. V shed 6 bases, J shed 1 base, and the junction held 5 bases outside the gene matches. The CDR3 length is 15 residues. This table comes from immunoSEQ multiplex PCR, and its TCRdb copy is limited to in-frame clones, with some not included. The profile shows about 100,000 clones, 90% of them singletons. This TCR derives from an adult with an advanced solid tumor such as melanoma, head and neck, liver or kidney cancer. The rearrangement links TRBV10-3 to TRBJ2-5, with TRBD2 matching 10 bases. The specimen was CD4+ or CD8+ T cells sorted from blood, collected in a trial of the OX40 agonist ivuxolimab. The DNA for the CDR3 is TGTGCCATCAGCCCCAGCGGGAGGGCCCAAGAGACCCAGTACTTC. Protein product: CAISPSGRAQETQYF.